A single sample is the source of the 32 T cell receptor beta chains below, sequenced in a study of CD8+CD57+ T cells in acquired aplastic anemia. Sequencing involved patients with CD8+CD57+ cell expansion previously shown by flow cytometry. CDR3 and TCR beta VDJ profiling relied on a genomic DNA template. Each CDR3 protein gets one entry after TCRdb re-called the reads with MiXCR. The sample has over 150,000 distinct CDR3 sequences, around half seen once. Sequences were obtained from sorted CD4+, CD8+, or CD8+CD57+ T cells (not recorded which) from PBMCs. Every receptor here comes from a human donor with aplastic anemia.

This chain joins TRBV19 and TRBJ1-1; D possibly corresponds to TRBD1 (5 bases). V dropped 7 bases and J dropped 4 bases, with 16 bases sitting between them. The CDR3 totals 14 residues. Germline CDR1 and CDR2: LNHDA and SQIVND (reference sequence). The CDR3 nucleotides are TGTGCCAGTATCAGGAGGGGAGCGGGCACTGAAGCTTTCTTT. The encoded protein is CASIRRGAGTEAFF.

This clonotype was counted many times. The V and J genes are TRBV7-3 and TRBJ2-1; D could derive from TRBD1 or TRBD2 (5 bases each). The ends were cut back, 5 bases at V and 5 bases at J, with 16 bases in the middle. CDR1 and CDR2 from the germline V gene are SGHTA and FQGTGA. This CDR3 contains 15 residues. CDR3 DNA sequence: TGTGCCAGCAGCCCGGATGGGACCAGAGACAATGAGCAGTTCTTC. It yields the protein CASSPDGTRDNEQFF.

This clonotype was observed a few times. The chain has TRBV10-2 and TRBJ2-7; D not certain. Germline lookup yields CDR1 WSHSY and CDR2 SAAADI. The V gene lost 3 bases and the J gene lost 3 bases, with 12 bases spanning the gap. The length of the CDR3 is 14 residues. CDR3 DNA sequence: TGCGCCAGCAGTGATTCTAATCTAGGCTACGAGCAGTACTTC. Protein product: CASSDSNLGYEQYF.

The chain has TRBV7-3 and TRBJ2-3, with 10 bases lining up with TRBD2. From germline, CDR1 is SGHTA and CDR2 FQGTGA. The V gene end was trimmed by 5 bases and the J gene end by 3 bases; junction bases not matched to a gene: 5. This CDR3 is built from 15 residues. The CDR3 loop reads CASSPSGGATDTQYF. CDR3 coding DNA: TGTGCCAGCAGCCCAAGCGGGGGGGCTACAGATACGCAGTATTTT.

The gene calls are TRBV29-1 and TRBJ2-7; D call uncertain. The CDR3 is 14 residues long. Trimming pared 0 bases from V and 6 bases from J, leaving 15 bases between. Germline-derived CDR1 and CDR2 are SQVTM and ANQGSEA. The CDR3 here is CSVEDQEPSTEQYF. The CDR3 nucleotides are TGCAGCGTTGAAGATCAGGAGCCGAGCACCGAGCAGTACTTC.

The rearrangement uses TRBV20-1 and TRBJ2-5, with D perhaps TRBD1 or TRBD2 (6 bases each). CDR3 length: 12 residues. Germline assignment: CDR1 DFQATT and CDR2 SNEGSKA (reference sequence). Trimming took off 3 bases at V and 4 bases at J, with 9 bases between the two ends. The CDR3 nucleotides are TGCAGTGCTAGTGAGGGGGGAGAGACCCAGTACTTC. Translating it yields CSASEGGETQYF.

Note on this clonotype: At one of its ends the junction is not consistent with the germline gene, which may arise from a read error. The V gene is TRBV6-1, the J gene TRBJ2-7; TRBD1 matches 7 bases. Germline V gene sequence: CDR1 MNHNS, CDR2 SASEGT. The CDR3 runs to 12 residues. The CDR3 is CASSRQTGEPYF. The DNA of the CDR3 is TGTGCCAGCAGCCGACAAACAGGGGAGCCGTACTTC.

The CDR3 loop is CASSFGGEGEKLFF. In DNA form, the CDR3 reads TGCGCCAGCAGCTTTGGAGGGGAGGGCGAAAAACTGTTTTTT. This chain joins TRBV5-1 and TRBJ1-4; D might be TRBD1 (5 bases). V shed 2 bases and J shed 8 bases, with 13 bases lying between them. The CDR3 runs to 14 residues. In germline, CDR1 is SGHRS, CDR2 YFSETQ.

The V and J genes are TRBV20-1 and TRBJ2-1; perhaps TRBD2 as D (6 bases). V was clipped by 5 bases and J by 4 bases, with 21 bases between them. There are 16 residues in the CDR3. The V gene's germline CDR1 is DFQATT and CDR2 SNEGSKA (reference sequence). CDR3 sequence reads: CSAQASSRDLYNEQFF. The CDR3 DNA is TGCAGTGCTCAAGCCAGCAGCCGGGACTTGTACAATGAGCAGTTCTTC.

There are many counts of this clonotype. Written as DNA, the CDR3 is TGCGCCAGCAGCTTGGAGCGGGGGGGCTCCTACGAGCAGTACTTC. The encoded protein is CASSLERGGSYEQYF. The gene calls are TRBV5-1 and TRBJ2-7; TRBD2 matches at 10 bases. The CDR3 runs 15 residues. The trim removed 0 bases at V and 0 bases at J, leaving 0 bases unmatched. The germline gives CDR1 SGHRS, CDR2 YFSETQ.

This chain uses TRBV5-4 with TRBJ1-1; D is unclear. CDR3 length equals 15 residues. CDR1 is SGHNT and CDR2 is YYREEE in the germline V gene (reference sequence). The V and J ends lost 1 base and 0 bases respectively, with 10 bases between them. The CDR3 DNA sequence: TGTGCCAGCAGCTTGCGGGGATCCATGAACACTGAAGCTTTCTTT. As protein: CASSLRGSMNTEAFF.

On this clonotype: It may be a read error: a sequence one base away is much more abundant. The CDR3 loop reads CASSKHILGGDNSPLHF. DNA for the CDR3: TGCGCCAGCAGCAAACACATCCTGGGGGGAGATAATTCACCCCTCCACTTT. The rearrangement joins TRBV4-1 to TRBJ1-6; possible D gene TRBD1, 5 bases. This CDR3 has 17 amino acids. Between the trimmed V and J ends, which lost 5 bases and 5 bases, there was a span of 19 bases. The germline V gene has CDR1 MGHRA and CDR2 YSYEKL.

CDR3 DNA sequence: TGTGCCATCCTGGGAGATTTGAACACTGAAGCTTTCTTT. This translates into CAILGDLNTEAFF. This rearrangement joins TRBV10-3 to TRBJ1-1; D is uncertain. V shed 8 bases and J shed 0 bases, with 10 bases lying between them. Germline CDR1 ENHRY, CDR2 SYGVKD. The CDR3 length is 13 residues.

This clonotype was recorded once. The rearrangement links TRBV9 to TRBJ2-3, with 7 bases aligning to TRBD2. With 3 bases clipped from V and 6 bases from J, the junction kept 7 bases outside the gene matches. The CDR3 has 14 amino acids. From germline, CDR1 is SGDLS and CDR2 YYNGEE. CDR3 nucleotide sequence: TGTGCCAGCAGCGAAGCGGGGTCCAGGGATACGCAGTATTTT. It encodes CASSEAGSRDTQYF.

This clonotype is medium-sized (0.01 to 0.1%) in the sample. The rearrangement uses TRBV20-1 and TRBJ2-5; D unresolved. V lost 2 bases to trimming and J lost 7 bases, with 5 bases between them. From germline, CDR1 is DFQATT and CDR2 SNEGSKA (reference sequence). This CDR3 has 10 amino acids. CDR3 DNA: TGCAGTGCTAGAAACGGGACCCAGTACTTC. Its translation is CSARNGTQYF.

This clonotype came up many times. The V and J genes are TRBV5-1 and TRBJ2-7, with 8 bases fitting TRBD2. This CDR3 is built from 17 residues. Germline values: CDR1 SGHRS, CDR2 YFSETQ. V dropped 0 bases and J dropped 0; count of bases not matched to a gene: 8. The CDR3 loop is CASSLAVGRGVSYEQYF. Here the CDR3 DNA reads TGCGCCAGCAGCTTGGCCGTAGGGCGGGGGGTCTCCTACGAGCAGTACTTC.

This clonotype was recorded once. The genes are TRBV11-2 and TRBJ2-1, with 12 bases fitting TRBD1. Germline CDR1 SGHAT, CDR2 FQNNGV. Losses at the gene ends were 1 base for V and 6 bases for J; bases not matched to a gene: 4. The CDR3 covers 16 residues. The CDR3 is CASSLGDRGLLNEQFF. The CDR3 DNA sequence: TGTGCCAGCAGCTTAGGGGACAGGGGGCTTCTCAATGAGCAGTTCTTC.

The chain uses TRBV24-1 and TRBJ2-1; the D is unclear. CDR3 size: 12 residues. V lost 1 base and J lost 10, with 7 bases in between. The germline gives CDR1 KGHDR, CDR2 SFDVKD. In DNA form, the CDR3 reads TGTGCCACCAGTGATTTAGCTGCGGAGCAGTTCTTC. Protein product: CATSDLAAEQFF.

This chain joins TRBV19 and TRBJ1-1; 12 bases line up with TRBD1. The CDR3 has 15 residues. CDR1 and CDR2 from the germline V gene are LNHDA and SQIVND (reference sequence). Trimming cost V 3 bases and J 4 bases; bases outside gene matches: 3. CDR3 region: CASSIGTGGGTEAFF. DNA of the CDR3: TGTGCCAGTAGTATTGGGACAGGGGGCGGCACTGAAGCTTTCTTT. The full variable domain, with the rest looked up from reference TRBV19 and TRBJ1-1, is DGGITQSPKYLFRKEGQNVTLSCEQNLNHDAMYWYRQDPGQGLRLIYYSQIVNDFQKGDIAEGYSVSREKKESFPLTVTSAQKNPTAFYLCASSIGTGGGTEAFFGQGTRLTVV.

There are many counts of this clonotype. The V gene is TRBV4-1, the J gene TRBJ2-7; TRBD2 agrees at 9 bases. Germline CDR1 and CDR2: MGHRA and YSYEKL. The V gene end was trimmed by 1 base and the J gene end by 5 bases; junction bases not matched to a gene: 6. This CDR3 has 15 amino acids. The CDR3 nucleotides read TGCGCCAGCAGCCAAGCGGGACTAGCACAGGACGAGCAGTACTTC. It yields the protein CASSQAGLAQDEQYF.

The chain couples TRBV24-1 to TRBJ1-2, with a weak D call TRBD1 (6 bases). Germline V gene lookup returns CDR1 KGHDR and CDR2 SFDVKD. V lost 3 bases, J lost 14 bases, and 21 bases lay in between. The CDR3 extends over 14 amino acids. CDR3 nucleotides: TGTGCCACCAGTGATCCGCCCCCGGGGGTGGGACAAACCTTC. Translation gives CATSDPPPGVGQTF.

V usage is TRBV7-8 and J usage is TRBJ2-1, with D possibly called TRBD1 or TRBD2 (6 bases each). The CDR3 extends over 13 amino acids. Germline V gene data show CDR1 as SGHVS and CDR2 as FQNEAQ. Trimming stripped 5 bases from V and 7 bases from J, with 12 bases between. The CDR3 reads CASSPTRGNEQFF. CDR3 DNA sequence: TGTGCCAGCAGCCCGACTAGGGGGAATGAGCAGTTCTTC.

Of note for this clonotype: Just one base apart from a much larger clone, this may be a read error. V usage is TRBV7-2 and J usage is TRBJ2-3; D uncertain. Germline CDR1 is SGHTA and CDR2 is FQGNSA. The CDR3 totals 12 residues. The V and J ends lost 10 bases and 1 base respectively, with 9 bases between them. CDR3 DNA: TGTGCCACAAGGCCAGGCACAGATACGCAGTATTTT. Protein: CATRPGTDTQYF.

The genes are TRBV24-1 and TRBJ1-5; D gene unclear. V was cut by 6 bases and J by 0 bases, with 8 bases left in between. CDR3 length: 14 residues. CDR1 and CDR2 from the germline V gene are KGHDR and SFDVKD. CDR3 amino acids: CATSSIGSNQPQHF. As DNA, the CDR3 is TGTGCCACCAGTAGTATAGGTAGCAATCAGCCCCAGCATTTT.

For this clonotype: Sequence at one end of the junction differs from germline and may be a read error. The V gene is TRBV10-2, the J gene TRBJ1-1; D is undetermined. This CDR3 is built from 13 residues. Germline CDR1 WSHSY, CDR2 SAAADI. The CDR3 is CVSMSAANTEAFF. The CDR3 DNA follows: TGCGTCAGCATGAGTGCCGCGAACACTGAAGCTTTCTTT.

The rearrangement uses TRBV10-3 and TRBJ2-7; 8 positions agree with TRBD1. The CDR3 consists of 14 residues. V shed 7 bases, J shed 7 bases, and the junction held 12 bases outside the gene matches. Germline CDR1 is ENHRY and CDR2 is SYGVKD. DNA of the CDR3: TGTGCCATCACCTCAGGGGGCTCTGAGGGAGAGCAGTACTTC. Translation gives CAITSGGSEGEQYF.

The rearrangement links TRBV10-3 to TRBJ2-2; D possibly corresponds to TRBD2 (6 bases). With 2 bases removed from V and 2 bases from J, the gap between germline ends came to 12 bases. Germline V gene sequence: CDR1 ENHRY, CDR2 SYGVKD. The CDR3 is made up of 16 amino acids. The CDR3 protein is CAISEPAGSNTGELFF. The CDR3 coding sequence is TGTGCCATCAGTGAGCCGGCGGGGAGTAACACCGGGGAGCTGTTTTTT.

V usage is TRBV19 and J usage is TRBJ1-1; D is unresolved. V was cut by 2 bases and J by 1 base, with 2 bases left in between. This CDR3 has 12 amino acids. Germline V CDR1 and CDR2: LNHDA, SQIVND (reference sequence). The CDR3 loop is CASSIRNTEAFF. In DNA, the CDR3 is TGTGCCAGTAGTATAAGGAACACTGAAGCTTTCTTT. The entire variable domain, with the rest obtained from reference TRBV19 and TRBJ1-1, is as follows: DGGITQSPKYLFRKEGQNVTLSCEQNLNHDAMYWYRQDPGQGLRLIYYSQIVNDFQKGDIAEGYSVSREKKESFPLTVTSAQKNPTAFYLCASSIRNTEAFFGQGTRLTVV.

This clonotype was detected ten times or more. The chain uses TRBV7-6 and TRBJ2-5; 11 bases map to TRBD2. V lost 5 bases to trimming and J lost 0 bases; unmatched junction nucleotides: 14. Germline CDR1 reads SGHVS; CDR2 reads FNYEAQ. The CDR3 extends over 19 amino acids. The CDR3 DNA follows: TGTGCCAGCAGCCGTCGGGCTAGCGGGGGGCCAGGTCACCAAGAGACCCAGTACTTC. Translated: CASSRRASGGPGHQETQYF.

The chain combines TRBV2 with TRBJ1-5; 7 nucleotides match TRBD1. The CDR3 is 14 residues long. Germline CDR1 and CDR2: SNHLY and FYNNEI. J gave up 2 bases and V 7 bases, and 5 bases lay outside the gene matches. CDR3 sequence: CASIGTVGNQPQHF. The CDR3 coding sequence is TGTGCCAGCATTGGGACAGTAGGCAATCAGCCCCAGCATTTT.

The chain uses TRBV10-3 and TRBJ2-2, with 10 nucleotides matching TRBD2. Germline CDR1 is ENHRY and CDR2 is SYGVKD. The CDR3 sequence is 15 residues long. With 10 bases clipped from V and 3 bases from J, the junction kept 8 bases outside the gene matches. DNA of the CDR3: TGTGCCAGCAGCACTAGCGGGGAATACACCGGGGAGCTGTTTTTT. The encoded protein is CASSTSGEYTGELFF.

This clonotype has a count of ten or more. The chain joins TRBV20-1 to TRBJ1-5; 7 bases are shared with TRBD1. The CDR3 is made up of 18 amino acids. Germline assignment: CDR1 DFQATT and CDR2 SNEGSKA (reference sequence). V lost 3 bases, J lost 5 bases, and 19 bases stayed unmatched. The CDR3 here is CSASPPPRDRVSDQPQHF. For the CDR3, the DNA is TGCAGTGCTAGCCCTCCGCCGAGGGACAGAGTTTCCGATCAGCCCCAGCATTTT.